This T cell receptor beta chain is from a study of cytomegalovirus exposure and HLA in healthy donors. Broader study findings: A later analysis reportedly found fewer N-insertions in an Asian-associated ancestry cluster than the roughly 670-donor mean.

This CDR3 has 21 amino acids. CDR1 and CDR2 from the germline V gene are LNHDA and SQIVND (reference sequence). The junction had 14 bases not matched to a gene; V was cut back by 3 bases and J by 3 bases. Comments on this clone: Its antigen is unidentified.

Both 60 Vbeta primers and 13 Jbeta primers went into the PCR. Sequenced by immunoSEQ multiplex PCR; TCRdb stores in-frame clones only, minus some. This sample has about 130,000 clones, with 77% found just once. The chain links TRBV19 to TRBJ2-2, with 15 bases that match TRBD2. This clonotype was sampled from a male donor in good health and CMV-seronegative. The sequenced material came from PBMCs. The CDR3 loop reads CASSIRRSPGLAGGDTGELFF. CDR3 bases: TGTGCCAGTAGTATCCGACGGAGTCCGGGACTAGCGGGGGGAGACACCGGGGAGCTGTTTTTT. Complete variable domain (other parts from reference TRBV19 and TRBJ2-2): DGGITQSPKYLFRKEGQNVTLSCEQNLNHDAMYWYRQDPGQGLRLIYYSQIVNDFQKGDIAEGYSVSREKKESFPLTVTSAQKNPTAFYLCASSIRRSPGLAGGDTGELFFGEGSRLTVL.